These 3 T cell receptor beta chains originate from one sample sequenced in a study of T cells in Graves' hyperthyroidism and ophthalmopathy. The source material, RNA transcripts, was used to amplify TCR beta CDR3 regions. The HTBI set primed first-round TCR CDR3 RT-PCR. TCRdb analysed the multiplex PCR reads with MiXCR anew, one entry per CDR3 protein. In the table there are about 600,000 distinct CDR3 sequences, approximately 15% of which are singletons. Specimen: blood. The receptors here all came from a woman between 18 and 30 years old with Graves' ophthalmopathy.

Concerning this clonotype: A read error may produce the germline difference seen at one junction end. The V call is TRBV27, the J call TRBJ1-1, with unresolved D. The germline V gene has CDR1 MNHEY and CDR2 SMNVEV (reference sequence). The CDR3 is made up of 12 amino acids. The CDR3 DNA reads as TGTGCCAGCAGTTTTGGGAACGCTGAAGCTTTCTTT. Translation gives CASSFGNAEAFF.

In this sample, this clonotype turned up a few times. In DNA form, the CDR3 reads TGCAGTGCTAGAACCCTCTACCTCTCGTACCAAGAGACCCAGTACTTC. The encoded protein is CSARTLYLSYQETQYF. The chain uses TRBV20-1 and TRBJ2-5; D is uncertain. The CDR3 consists of 16 residues. Trimming stripped 2 bases from V and 0 bases from J, with 16 bases between. CDR1 is DFQATT, CDR2 SNEGSKA, per germline (reference sequence).

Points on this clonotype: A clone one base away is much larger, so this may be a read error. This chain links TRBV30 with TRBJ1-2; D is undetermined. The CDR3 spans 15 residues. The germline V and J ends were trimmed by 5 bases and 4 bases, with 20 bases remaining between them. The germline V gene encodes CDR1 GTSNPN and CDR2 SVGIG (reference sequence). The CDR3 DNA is TGTGCCTGGGATCCTGGCAGACTAAAGGGCTATGGCTACACCTTC. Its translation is CAWDPGRLKGYGYTF.